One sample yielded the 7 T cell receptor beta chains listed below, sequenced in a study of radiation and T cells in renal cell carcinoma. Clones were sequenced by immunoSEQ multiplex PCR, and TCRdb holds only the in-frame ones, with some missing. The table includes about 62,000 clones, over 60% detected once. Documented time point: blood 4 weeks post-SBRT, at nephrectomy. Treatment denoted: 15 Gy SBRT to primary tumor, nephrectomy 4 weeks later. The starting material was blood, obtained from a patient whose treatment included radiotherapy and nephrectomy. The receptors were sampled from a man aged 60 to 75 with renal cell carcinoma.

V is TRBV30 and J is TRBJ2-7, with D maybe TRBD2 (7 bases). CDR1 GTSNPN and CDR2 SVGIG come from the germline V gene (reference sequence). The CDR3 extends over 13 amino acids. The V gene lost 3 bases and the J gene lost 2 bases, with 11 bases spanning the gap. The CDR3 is CAWREGGAYEQYF. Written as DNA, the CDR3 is TGTGCCTGGAGAGAAGGGGGGGCCTACGAGCAGTACTTC. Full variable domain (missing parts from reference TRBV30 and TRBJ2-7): SQTIHQWPATLVQPVGSPLSLECTVEGTSNPNLYWYRQAAGRGLQLLFYSVGIGQISSEVPQNLSASRPQDRQFILSSKKLLLSDSGFYLCAWREGGAYEQYFGPGTRLTVT.

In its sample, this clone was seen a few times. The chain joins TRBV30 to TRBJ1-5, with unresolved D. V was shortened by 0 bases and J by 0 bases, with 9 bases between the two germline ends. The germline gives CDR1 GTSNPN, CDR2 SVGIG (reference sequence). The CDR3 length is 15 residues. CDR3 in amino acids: CAWSVPTYSNQPQHF. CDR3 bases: TGTGCCTGGAGTGTACCCACCTATAGCAATCAGCCCCAGCATTTT.

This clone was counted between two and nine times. The CDR3 spells CASSVGTGGGNSPLHF. The DNA for the CDR3 is TGTGCCAGCAGTGTGGGGACCGGGGGCGGTAATTCACCCCTCCACTTT. The chain carries TRBV25-1 and TRBJ1-6; perhaps TRBD1 as D (6 bases). The CDR3 is 16 amino acids. The germline V gene has CDR1 MGHDK and CDR2 SYGVNS. V lost 4 bases and J 6 bases, leaving 16 bases between the germline ends.

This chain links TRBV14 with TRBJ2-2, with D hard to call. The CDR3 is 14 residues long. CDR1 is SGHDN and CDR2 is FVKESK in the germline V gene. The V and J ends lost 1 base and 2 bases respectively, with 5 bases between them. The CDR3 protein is CASSQVVNTGELFF. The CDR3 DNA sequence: TGTGCCAGCAGCCAAGTGGTCAACACCGGGGAGCTGTTTTTT.

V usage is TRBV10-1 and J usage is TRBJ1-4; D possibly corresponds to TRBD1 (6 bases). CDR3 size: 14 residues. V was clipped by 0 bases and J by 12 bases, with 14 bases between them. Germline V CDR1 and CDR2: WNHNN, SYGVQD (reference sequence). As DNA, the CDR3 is TGCGCCAGCAGTGAGTCAAGGGGGACCGGGGAACTGTTTTTT. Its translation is CASSESRGTGELFF.

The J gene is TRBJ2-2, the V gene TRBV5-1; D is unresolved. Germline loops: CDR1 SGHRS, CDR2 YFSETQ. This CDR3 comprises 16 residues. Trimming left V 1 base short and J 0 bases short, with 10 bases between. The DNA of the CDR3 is TGCGCCAGCAGCTTGCATGCGCTAACGAACACCGGGGAGCTGTTTTTT. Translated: CASSLHALTNTGELFF.

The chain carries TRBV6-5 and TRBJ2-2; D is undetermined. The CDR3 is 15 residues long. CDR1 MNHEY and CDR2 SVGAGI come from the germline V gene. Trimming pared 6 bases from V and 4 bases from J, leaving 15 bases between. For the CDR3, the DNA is TGTGCCAGCAGCCGCCCCCTTAGTGGCACCGGGGAGCTGTTTTTT. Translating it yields CASSRPLSGTGELFF.